Given below is one TCR beta chain in context. This specimen comes from a study of cytomegalovirus exposure and HLA in healthy donors. Vbeta (60) and Jbeta (13) primers were used in the PCR. The method was immunoSEQ multiplex PCR; TCRdb's version includes in-frame clones alone and lacks a portion of them. The sample includes approximately 86,000 clones, 76% seen only once; the top ten take 2.5% to 3.5%. The sample was PBMCs. The TCR originated in a man aged 40-50 years in good health and CMV-seronegative.

The CDR3 nucleotides read TGTGCCAGCAGGGGGCCGACGGGAAAACTGTTTTTT. Its protein product is CASRGPTGKLFF. This sequence joins TRBV6-1 and TRBJ1-4; D possibly corresponds to TRBD1 (5 bases). This CDR3 is 12 amino acids long. The V end lost 6 bases, the J end lost 10 bases, and 12 bases lay between the germline ends. CDR1 and CDR2 from the germline V gene are MNHNS and SASEGT.